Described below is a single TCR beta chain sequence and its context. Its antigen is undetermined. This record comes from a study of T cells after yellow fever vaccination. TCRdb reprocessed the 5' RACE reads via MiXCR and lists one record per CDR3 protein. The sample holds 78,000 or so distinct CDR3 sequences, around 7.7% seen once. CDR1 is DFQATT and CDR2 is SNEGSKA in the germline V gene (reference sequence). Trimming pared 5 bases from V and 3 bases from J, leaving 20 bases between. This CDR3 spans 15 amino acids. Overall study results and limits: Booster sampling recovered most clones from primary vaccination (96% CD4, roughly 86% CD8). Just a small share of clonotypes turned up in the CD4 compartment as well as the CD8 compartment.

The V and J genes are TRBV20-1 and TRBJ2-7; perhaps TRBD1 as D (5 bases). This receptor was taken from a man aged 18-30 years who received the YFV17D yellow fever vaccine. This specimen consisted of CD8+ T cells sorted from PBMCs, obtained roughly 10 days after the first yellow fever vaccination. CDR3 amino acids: CSAYSTATYDYEQYF. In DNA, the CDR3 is TGCAGTGCTTACTCGACAGCGACCTACGACTACGAGCAGTACTTC.